The present T cell receptor (beta chain) was sequenced within a study of cytomegalovirus exposure and HLA in healthy donors. Findings of the study overall: In vitro data verified a few CMV-associated chains as specific for CMV antigens.

As concerns this clone: What it recognizes is unknown.

Profiling relied on immunoSEQ multiplex PCR, and the TCRdb table lists in-frame clones only, not all of them. This table has around 300,000 clones, roughly 90% appearing once. CDR3 length equals 12 residues. Trimming took off 6 bases at V and 8 bases at J, with 13 bases between the two ends. Per germline, CDR1 SGHAT and CDR2 FQNNGV. This TCR was sampled from a woman aged 18-29 years in good health and CMV-seronegative. Sequenced input: PBMCs. The genes are TRBV11-2 and TRBJ1-1, with unresolved D. The CDR3 DNA sequence: TGTGCCAGCAGGCACGGTGATCTGGAAGCTTTCTTT. It specifies CASRHGDLEAFF. The variable domain in full, with the rest retrieved from reference TRBV11-2 and TRBJ1-1, is EAGVAQSPRYKIIEKRQSVAFWCNPISGHATLYWYQQILGQGPKLLIQFQNNGVVDDSQLPKDRFSAERLKGVDSTLKIQPAKLEDSAVYLCASRHGDLEAFFGQGTRLTVV.